This T cell receptor beta chain was sequenced for a study of blood T cell repertoires in COVID-19. Study details: Acute-phase and convalescent COVID-19 samples originated in the United States, Italy and Spain. The cDNA or gDNA used as material had been derived from T cells, B-cell-depleted T cells, or PBMCs.

Authors' data handling: It was from reference gene primer amplification that nucleated cell counts were estimated. TCRdb keeps only in-frame clones here, not all; method: immunoSEQ multiplex PCR. Clone size and V and J calls were adopted from that table, with D and trimming inferred from the DNA. The sample includes roughly 230,000 clones, about four fifths of them seen just once. Trimming stripped 4 bases from V and 7 bases from J, with 5 bases between. This CDR3 has 12 residues. Per the germline V gene, CDR1 is SNHLY and CDR2 is FYNNEI. This sequence was found in a man between 45 and 60 years old with acute or convalescent COVID-19. Sequencing used peripheral blood. This rearrangement joins TRBV2 to TRBJ1-6; D not certain. The CDR3: CASSAGNSPLHF. DNA for the CDR3: TGTGCCAGCAGTGCCGGGAATTCACCCCTCCACTTT.